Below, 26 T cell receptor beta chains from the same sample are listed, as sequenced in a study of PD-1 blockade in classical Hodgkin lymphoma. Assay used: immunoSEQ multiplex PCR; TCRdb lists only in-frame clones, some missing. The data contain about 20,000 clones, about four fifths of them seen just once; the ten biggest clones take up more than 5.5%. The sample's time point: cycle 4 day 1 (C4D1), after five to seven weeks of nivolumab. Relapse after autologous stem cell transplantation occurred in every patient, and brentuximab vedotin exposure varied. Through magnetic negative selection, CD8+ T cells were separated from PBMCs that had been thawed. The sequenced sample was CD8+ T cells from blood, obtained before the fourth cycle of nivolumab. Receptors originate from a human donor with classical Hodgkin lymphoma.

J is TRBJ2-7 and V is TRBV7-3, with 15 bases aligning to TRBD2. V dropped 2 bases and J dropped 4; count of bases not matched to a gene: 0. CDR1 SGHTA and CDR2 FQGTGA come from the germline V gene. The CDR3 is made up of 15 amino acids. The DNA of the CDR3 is TGTGCCAGCAGCTTAGGACTAGCGGGGGGGTACGAGCAGTACTTC. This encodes CASSLGLAGGYEQYF. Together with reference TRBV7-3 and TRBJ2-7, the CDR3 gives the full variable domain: GAGVSQTPSNKVTEKGKYVELRCDPISGHTALYWYRQSLGQGPEFLIYFQGTGAADDSGLPNDRFFAVRPEGSVSTLKIQRTERGDSAVYLCASSLGLAGGYEQYFGPGTRLTVT.

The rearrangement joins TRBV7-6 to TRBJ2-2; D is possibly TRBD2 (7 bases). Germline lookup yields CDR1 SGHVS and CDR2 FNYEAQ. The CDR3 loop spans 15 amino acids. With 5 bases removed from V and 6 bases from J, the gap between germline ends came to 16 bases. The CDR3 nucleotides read TGTGCCAGCAGCACCAGACTAGGGGGGGCCGGGGAGCTGTTTTTT. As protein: CASSTRLGGAGELFF.

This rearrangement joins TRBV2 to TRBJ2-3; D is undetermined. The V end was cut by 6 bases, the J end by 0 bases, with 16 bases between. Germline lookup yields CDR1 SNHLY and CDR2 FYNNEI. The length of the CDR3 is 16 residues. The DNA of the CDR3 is TGTGCCAGCAGCGCCACGTTCCAGTCTAGCACAGATACGCAGTATTTT. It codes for CASSATFQSSTDTQYF.

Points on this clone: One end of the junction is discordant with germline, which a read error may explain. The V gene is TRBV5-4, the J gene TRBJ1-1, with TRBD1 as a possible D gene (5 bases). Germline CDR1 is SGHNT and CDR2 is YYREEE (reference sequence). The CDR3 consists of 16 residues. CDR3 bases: TGCGCCAGCAGCCAAGATCTAAAGGGGACCAACACTGAAGCTTTCTTT. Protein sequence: CASSQDLKGTNTEAFF.

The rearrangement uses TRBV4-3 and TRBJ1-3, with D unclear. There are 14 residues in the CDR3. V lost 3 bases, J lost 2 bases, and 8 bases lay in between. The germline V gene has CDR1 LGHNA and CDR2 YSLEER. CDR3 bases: TGCGCCAGCAGCCATTTCAGTACTGGAAACACCATATATTTT. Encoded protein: CASSHFSTGNTIYF.

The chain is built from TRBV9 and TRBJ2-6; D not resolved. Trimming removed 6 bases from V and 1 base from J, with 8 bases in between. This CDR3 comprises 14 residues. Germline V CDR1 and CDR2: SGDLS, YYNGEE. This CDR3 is CASTPGSGANVLTF. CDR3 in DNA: TGTGCCAGCACCCCCGGGTCTGGGGCCAACGTCCTGACTTTC.

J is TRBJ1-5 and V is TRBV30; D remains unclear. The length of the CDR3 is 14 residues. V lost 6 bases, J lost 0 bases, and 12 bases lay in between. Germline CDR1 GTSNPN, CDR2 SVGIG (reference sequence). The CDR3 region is CACVDGYSNQPQHF. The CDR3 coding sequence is TGTGCCTGCGTTGACGGTTATAGCAATCAGCCCCAGCATTTT.

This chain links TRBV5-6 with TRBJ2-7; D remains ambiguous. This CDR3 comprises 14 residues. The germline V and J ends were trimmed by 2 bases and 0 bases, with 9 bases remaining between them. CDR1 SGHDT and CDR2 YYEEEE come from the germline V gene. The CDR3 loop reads CASSFYKSSYEQYF. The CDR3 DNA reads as TGTGCCAGCAGCTTCTATAAGAGCTCCTACGAGCAGTACTTC.

This CDR3 is CASSSTGTGYQPQHF. The CDR3 DNA reads TGTGCCAGCAGTTCCACCGGGACAGGGTATCAGCCCCAGCATTTT. The chain recombines TRBV6-6 with TRBJ1-5; 9 positions agree with TRBD1. Germline trimming cut 4 bases from V and 5 bases from J; bases unmatched to any gene: 6. The CDR3 spans 15 residues. Germline V gene sequence: CDR1 MNHNY, CDR2 SVGAGI (reference sequence).

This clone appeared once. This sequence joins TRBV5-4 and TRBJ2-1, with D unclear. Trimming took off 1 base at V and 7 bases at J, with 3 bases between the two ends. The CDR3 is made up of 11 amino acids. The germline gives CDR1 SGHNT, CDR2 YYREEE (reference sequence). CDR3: CASSLWNEQFF. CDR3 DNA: TGTGCCAGCAGCTTGTGGAATGAGCAGTTCTTC.

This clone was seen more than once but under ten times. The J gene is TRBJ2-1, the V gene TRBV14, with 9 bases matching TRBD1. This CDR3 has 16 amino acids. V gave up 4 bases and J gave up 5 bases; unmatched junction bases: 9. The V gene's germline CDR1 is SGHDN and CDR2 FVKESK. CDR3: CASSLRQGVVDNEQFF. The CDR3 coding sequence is TGTGCCAGCAGCCTTCGACAGGGGGTGGTTGACAATGAGCAGTTCTTC.

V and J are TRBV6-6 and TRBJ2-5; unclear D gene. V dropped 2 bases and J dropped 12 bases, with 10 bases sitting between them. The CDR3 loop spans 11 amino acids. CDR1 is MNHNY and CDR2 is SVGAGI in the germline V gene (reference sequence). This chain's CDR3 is CASSYGDDKYF. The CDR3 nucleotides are TGTGCCAGCAGTTACGGGGATGATAAGTACTTC.

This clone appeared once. The CDR3: CASSPSGGTEAFF. The CDR3 nucleotides read TGTGCCAGCAGCCCGAGTGGGGGCACTGAAGCTTTCTTT. V is TRBV7-9 and J is TRBJ1-1; D is possibly TRBD1 (5 bases). CDR1 and CDR2 from the germline V gene are SEHNR and FQNEAQ (reference sequence). CDR3 size: 13 residues. V was cut by 5 bases and J by 4 bases, with 11 bases left in between.

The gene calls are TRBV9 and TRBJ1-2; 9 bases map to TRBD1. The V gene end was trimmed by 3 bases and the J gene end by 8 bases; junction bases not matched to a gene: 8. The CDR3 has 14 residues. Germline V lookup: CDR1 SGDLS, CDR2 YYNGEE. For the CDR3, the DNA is TGTGCCAGCAGCGGGCCCGGGACAGGGATAGGCTACACCTTC. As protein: CASSGPGTGIGYTF.

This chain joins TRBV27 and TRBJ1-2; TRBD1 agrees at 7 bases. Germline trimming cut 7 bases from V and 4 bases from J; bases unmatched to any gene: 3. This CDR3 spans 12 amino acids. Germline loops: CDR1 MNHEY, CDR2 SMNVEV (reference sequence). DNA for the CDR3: TGTGCCAGCAAGGCAGGGGGCTATGGCTACACCTTC. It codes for CASKAGGYGYTF.

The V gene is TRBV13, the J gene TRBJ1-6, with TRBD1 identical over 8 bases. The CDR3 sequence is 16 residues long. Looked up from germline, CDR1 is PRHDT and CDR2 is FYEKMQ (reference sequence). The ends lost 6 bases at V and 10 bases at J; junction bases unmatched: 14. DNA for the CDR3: TGTGCCAGCAGTTCACAGGGGGTCCCAACTAGCTCACCCCTCCACTTT. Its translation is CASSSQGVPTSSPLHF.

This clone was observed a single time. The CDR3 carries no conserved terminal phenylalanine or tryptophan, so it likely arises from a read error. The CDR3 region is CASSQMGRNNSPLHL. As DNA, the CDR3 is TGTGCCAGCAGCCAGATGGGACGGAATAATTCACCCCTCCACCTT. The chain carries TRBV13 and TRBJ1-6; D is possibly TRBD1 (5 bases). Trimming stripped 5 bases from V and 5 bases from J, with 13 bases between. This CDR3 has 15 amino acids. In germline, CDR1 is PRHDT, CDR2 FYEKMQ (reference sequence).

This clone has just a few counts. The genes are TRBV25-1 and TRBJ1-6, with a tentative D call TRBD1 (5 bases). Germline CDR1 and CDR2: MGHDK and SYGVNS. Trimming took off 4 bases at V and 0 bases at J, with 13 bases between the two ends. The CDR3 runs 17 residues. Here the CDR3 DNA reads TGTGCCAGCAGTGTGGGGCAGCCCAGCTCCTATAATTCACCCCTCCACTTT. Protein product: CASSVGQPSSYNSPLHF.

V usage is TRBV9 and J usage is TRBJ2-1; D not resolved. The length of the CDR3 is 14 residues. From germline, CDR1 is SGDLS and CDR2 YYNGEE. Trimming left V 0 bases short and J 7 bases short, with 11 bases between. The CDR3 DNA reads TGTGCCAGCAGCGTAGGCGGTAGGCATAATGAGCAGTTCTTC. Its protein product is CASSVGGRHNEQFF. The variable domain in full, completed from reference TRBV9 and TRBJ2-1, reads DSGVTQTPKHLITATGQRVTLRCSPRSGDLSVYWYQQSLDQGLQFLIQYYNGEERAKGNILERFSAQQFPDLHSELNLSSLELGDSALYFCASSVGGRHNEQFFGPGTRLTVL.

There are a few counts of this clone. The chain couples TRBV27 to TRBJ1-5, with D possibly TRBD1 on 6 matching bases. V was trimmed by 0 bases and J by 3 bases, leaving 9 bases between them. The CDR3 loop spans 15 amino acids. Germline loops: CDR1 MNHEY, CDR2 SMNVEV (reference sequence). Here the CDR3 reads CASSLSGADNQPQHF. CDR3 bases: TGTGCCAGCAGTTTATCGGGGGCCGACAATCAGCCCCAGCATTTT.

CDR3 bases: TGTGCCAGCAGCTTTGGGACAGGGGGCGGCTATGGCTACACCTTC. Its translation is CASSFGTGGGYGYTF. The rearrangement uses TRBV5-5 and TRBJ1-2; 12 bases align to TRBD1. Trimming took 2 bases from V and 4 from J; bases not matched to a gene: 3. This CDR3 comprises 15 residues. Germline CDR1 reads SGHKS; CDR2 reads YYEKEE (reference sequence).

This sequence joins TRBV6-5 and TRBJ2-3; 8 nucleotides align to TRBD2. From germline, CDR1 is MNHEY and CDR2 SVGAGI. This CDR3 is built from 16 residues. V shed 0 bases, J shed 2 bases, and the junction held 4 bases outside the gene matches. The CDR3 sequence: CASSYSSSGATDTQYF. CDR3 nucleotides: TGTGCCAGCAGTTACTCGAGTAGCGGGGCCACAGATACGCAGTATTTT.

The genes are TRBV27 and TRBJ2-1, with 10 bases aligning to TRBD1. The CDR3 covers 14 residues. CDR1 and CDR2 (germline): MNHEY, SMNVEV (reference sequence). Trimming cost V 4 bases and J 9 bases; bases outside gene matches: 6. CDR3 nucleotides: TGTGCCAGCAGTTCGGGACAGGGGATCGGTGAGCAGTTCTTC. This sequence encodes CASSSGQGIGEQFF.

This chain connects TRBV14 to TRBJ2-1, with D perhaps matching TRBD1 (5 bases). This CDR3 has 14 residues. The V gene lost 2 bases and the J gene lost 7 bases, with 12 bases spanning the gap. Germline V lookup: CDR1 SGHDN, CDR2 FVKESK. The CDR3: CASSQRGRANEQFF. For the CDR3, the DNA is TGTGCCAGCAGCCAACGCGGCAGGGCGAATGAGCAGTTCTTC.

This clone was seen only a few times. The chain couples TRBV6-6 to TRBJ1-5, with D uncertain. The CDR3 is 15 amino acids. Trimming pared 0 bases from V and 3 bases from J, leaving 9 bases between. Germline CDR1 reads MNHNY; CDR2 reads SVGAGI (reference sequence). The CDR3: CASSYSAGINQPQHF. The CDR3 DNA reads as TGTGCCAGCAGTTACTCAGCAGGCATCAATCAGCCCCAGCATTTT.

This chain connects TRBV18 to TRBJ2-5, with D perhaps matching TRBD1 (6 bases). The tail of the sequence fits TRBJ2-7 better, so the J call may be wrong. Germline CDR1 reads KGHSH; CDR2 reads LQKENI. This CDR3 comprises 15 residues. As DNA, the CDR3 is TGTGCCAGCTCACCACAAGGGGACACTTATGACGAGCAGTACTTC. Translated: CASSPQGDTYDEQYF.